The present entry profiles one T cell receptor beta chain with its context. Its antigen is unknown. No base qualities exist here, and no much larger clone lies one base off it. The CDR3 regions of human TCRbeta chains were subjected to immunosequencing. The authors' analysis ran thus. TCRs in the repertoires were matched against a reference library of SARS-CoV-2-specific TCRs that had been generated with the MIRA antigen-specificity platform. Breadth was defined as the fraction of unique TCRs that were SARS-CoV-2-associated, and depth was defined as the fraction of total T cells that were SARS-CoV-2-associated. Each spike-specific TCR was assigned to its reactive spike region and to a CD4 or CD8 class using the MIRA data. Log10-transformed breadth and depth values were compared by one-way ANOVA with Sidak's multiple comparisons tests. This immuneACCESS table, as held by TCRdb, lists in-frame sequences with V and J called but not all clones. Of the missing ones, under half trace to an unresolved V gene in checked studies; the others have no known cause. V and J calls and clone size are given by that table; D and trimming were obtained from the DNA. In this sample the table shows about 92,000 clones, about 89% of which occur a single time. The ten largest make up roughly 7.5% of the sample.

This sample stems from a study of T cell responses to AZD1222 COVID-19 vaccine (dated by TCRdb to about 2021). General notes on the study: AZD1222 recipients whose second dose came at about 4 weeks and those whose second dose came at about 12 weeks were combined into one group, since spike-specific TCR depth and breadth did not differ between the two schedules. A total of just over 230 trial participants underwent TCR sequencing, of whom nearly 210 had received two doses of AZD1222 and 26 had received two doses of the MenACWY control vaccine. Trial participants were enrolled into age subgroups of 18-55, 56-69 and 70-plus years, which contained approximately 150, 28 and 58 TCR-sequenced participants, respectively. What the authors observed across the whole study: The whole spike protein was spanned by vaccine-associated CD4 TCRs, and dominant responses were seen in regions 160-218 and 743-854. Reportedly, close to half of the unique spike-specific TCRs recognized epitopes lying outside the regions that are mutated in the B.1.351 and B.1.1.7 variants. No day 14 peak-response samples were available, so repertoires were characterized only after the peak T cell response. After two AZD1222 doses, spike-specific TCR breadth and depth were significantly higher than at day 0 and than in MenACWY recipients. Conclusions about previously exposed vaccinees are limited because only six or seven AZD1222 recipients were SARS-CoV-2 seropositive at baseline. In the small 56-69-year group, the increase in depth fell short of significance, most likely because of low power. Most participants were white British and females outnumbered males, and the authors suggested that clonal diversity may have been underestimated.

The junction shows trimming of 4 bases on V and 1 base on J, plus 14 bases between the germline ends. CDR1 and CDR2, looked up from the germline V gene, are SGDLS and YYNGEE. CDR3 length: 15 amino acids, cysteine to phenylalanine. Kept here is only the CDR3 DNA, which spans 45 bases and is read in frame from base 1. The time point label of this sample denotes: baseline before first vaccination. Vaccinee samples came from UK trials COV001 and COV002, including a single-blind randomized controlled phase 2/3 trial of AZD1222 (ChAdOx1 nCoV-19) in healthy adults. For TCRbeta chain sequencing, PBMC samples from trial participants were taken at day 0 and at day 28 after the second dose.

The V gene is TRBV9 and the J gene is TRBJ1-2; TRBD1 is a weak D gene call, 5 bases matching. This receptor was taken from an adult in good health. Material: peripheral blood, obtained on day 0 of AZD1222 vaccination. The CDR3 is CASSPRDGLNYGYTF. The nucleotide sequence is TGTGCCAGCAGCCCTCGGGACGGACTTAACTATGGCTACACCTTC.